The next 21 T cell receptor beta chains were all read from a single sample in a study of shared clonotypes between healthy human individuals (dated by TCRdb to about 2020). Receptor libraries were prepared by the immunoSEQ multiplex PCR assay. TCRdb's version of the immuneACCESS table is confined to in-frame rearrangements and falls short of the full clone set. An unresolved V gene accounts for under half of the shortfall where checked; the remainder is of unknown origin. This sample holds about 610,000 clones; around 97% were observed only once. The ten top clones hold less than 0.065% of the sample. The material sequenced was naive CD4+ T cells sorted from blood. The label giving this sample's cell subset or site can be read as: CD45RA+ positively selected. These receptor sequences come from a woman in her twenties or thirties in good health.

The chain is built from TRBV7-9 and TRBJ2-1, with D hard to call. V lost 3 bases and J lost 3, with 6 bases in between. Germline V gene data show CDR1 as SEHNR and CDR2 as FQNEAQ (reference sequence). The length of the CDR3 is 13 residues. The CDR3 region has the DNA TGTGCCAGCAGCTTGGACGACTACAATGAGCAGTTCTTC. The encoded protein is CASSLDDYNEQFF.

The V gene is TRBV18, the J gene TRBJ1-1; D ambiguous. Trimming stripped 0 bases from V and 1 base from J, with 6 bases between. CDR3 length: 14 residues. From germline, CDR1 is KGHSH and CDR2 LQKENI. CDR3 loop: CASSPPAANTEAFF. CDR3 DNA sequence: TGTGCCAGCTCACCACCCGCAGCGAACACTGAAGCTTTCTTT.

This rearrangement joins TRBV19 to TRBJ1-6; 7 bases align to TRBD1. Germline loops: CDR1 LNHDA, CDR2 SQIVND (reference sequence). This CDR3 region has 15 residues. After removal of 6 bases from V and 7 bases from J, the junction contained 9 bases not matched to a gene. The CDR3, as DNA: TGTGCCAGTAGGAGAGGATTCAGGGGGAATTCACCCCTCCACTTT. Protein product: CASRRGFRGNSPLHF.

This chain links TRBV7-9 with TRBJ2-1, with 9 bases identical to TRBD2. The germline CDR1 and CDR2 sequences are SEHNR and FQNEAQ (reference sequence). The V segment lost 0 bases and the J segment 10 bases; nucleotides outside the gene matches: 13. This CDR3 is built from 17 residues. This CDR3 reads CASSLAPQREAYPEQFF. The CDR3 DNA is TGTGCCAGCAGCTTAGCCCCCCAGCGGGAGGCCTACCCCGAGCAGTTCTTC.

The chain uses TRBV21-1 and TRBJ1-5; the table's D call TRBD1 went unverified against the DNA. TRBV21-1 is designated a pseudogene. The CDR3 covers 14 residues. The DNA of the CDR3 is TGTGCCAGCAGGTTCCGGGACAGGGATCAGCCCCAGCATTTT. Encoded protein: CASRFRDRDQPQHF.

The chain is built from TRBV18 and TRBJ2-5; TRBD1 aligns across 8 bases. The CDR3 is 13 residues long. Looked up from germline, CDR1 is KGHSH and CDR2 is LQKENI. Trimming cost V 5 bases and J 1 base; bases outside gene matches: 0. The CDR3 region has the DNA TGTGCCAGCTCAGGACAGGGCCAAGAGACCCAGTACTTC. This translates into CASSGQGQETQYF.

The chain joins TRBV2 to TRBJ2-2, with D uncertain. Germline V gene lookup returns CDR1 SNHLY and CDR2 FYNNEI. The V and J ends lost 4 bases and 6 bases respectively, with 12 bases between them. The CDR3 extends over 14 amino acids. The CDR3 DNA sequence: TGTGCCAGCAGTGGGGAACCTGCCCCCGGGGAGCTGTTTTTT. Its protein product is CASSGEPAPGELFF. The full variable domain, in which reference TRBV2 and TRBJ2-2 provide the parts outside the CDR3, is EPEVTQTPSHQVTQMGQEVILRCVPISNHLYFYWYRQILGQKVEFLVSFYNNEISEKSEIFDDQFSVERPDGSNFTLKIRSTKLEDSAMYFCASSGEPAPGELFFGEGSRLTVL.

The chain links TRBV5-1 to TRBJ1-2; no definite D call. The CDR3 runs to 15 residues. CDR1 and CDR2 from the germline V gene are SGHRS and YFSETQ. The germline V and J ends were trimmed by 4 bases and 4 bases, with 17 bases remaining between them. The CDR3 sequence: CASSNKGSHGYGYTF. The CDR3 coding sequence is TGCGCCAGCAGCAATAAGGGTTCGCACGGCTATGGCTACACCTTC.

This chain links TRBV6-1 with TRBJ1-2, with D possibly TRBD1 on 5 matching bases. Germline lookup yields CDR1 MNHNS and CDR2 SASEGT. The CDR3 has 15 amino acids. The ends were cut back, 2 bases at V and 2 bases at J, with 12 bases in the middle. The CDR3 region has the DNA TGTGCCAGCAGTGAAACGGGACTCCCAAACTATGGCTACACCTTC. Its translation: CASSETGLPNYGYTF.

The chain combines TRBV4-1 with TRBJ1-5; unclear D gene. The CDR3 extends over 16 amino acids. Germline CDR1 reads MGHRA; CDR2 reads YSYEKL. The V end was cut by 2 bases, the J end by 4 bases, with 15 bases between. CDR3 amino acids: CASSQPGGEGNQPQHF. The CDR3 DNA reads TGCGCCAGCAGCCAACCGGGCGGGGAGGGAAATCAGCCCCAGCATTTT.

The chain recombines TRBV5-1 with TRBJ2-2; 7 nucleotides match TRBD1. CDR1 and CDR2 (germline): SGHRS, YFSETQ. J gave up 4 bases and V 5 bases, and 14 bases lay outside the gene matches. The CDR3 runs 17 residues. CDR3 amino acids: CASSRFTGASTTGELFF. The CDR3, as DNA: TGCGCCAGCAGTCGATTTACAGGGGCCTCAACCACCGGGGAGCTGTTTTTT.

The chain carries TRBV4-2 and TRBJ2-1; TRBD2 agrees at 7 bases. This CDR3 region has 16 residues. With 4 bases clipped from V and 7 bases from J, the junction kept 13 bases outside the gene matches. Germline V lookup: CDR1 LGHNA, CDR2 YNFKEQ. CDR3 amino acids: CASSRSLAGAKNEQFF. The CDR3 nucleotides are TGTGCCAGCAGCCGGTCTTTGGCGGGAGCCAAGAATGAGCAGTTCTTC.

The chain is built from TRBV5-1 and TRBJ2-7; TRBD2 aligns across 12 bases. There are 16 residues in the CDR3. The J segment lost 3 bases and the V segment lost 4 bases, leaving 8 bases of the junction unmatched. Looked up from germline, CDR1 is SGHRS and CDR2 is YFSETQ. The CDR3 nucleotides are TGCGCCAGCAGCCCAAGGACTAGCGGGAACGACTACGAGCAGTACTTC. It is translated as CASSPRTSGNDYEQYF.

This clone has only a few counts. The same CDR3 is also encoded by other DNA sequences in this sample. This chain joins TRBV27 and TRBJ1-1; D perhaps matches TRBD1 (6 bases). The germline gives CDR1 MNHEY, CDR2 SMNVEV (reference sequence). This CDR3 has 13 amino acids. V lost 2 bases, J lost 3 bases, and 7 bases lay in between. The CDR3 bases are TGTGCCAGCAGTTTACAGGGGTACACTGAAGCTTTCTTT. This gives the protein CASSLQGYTEAFF.

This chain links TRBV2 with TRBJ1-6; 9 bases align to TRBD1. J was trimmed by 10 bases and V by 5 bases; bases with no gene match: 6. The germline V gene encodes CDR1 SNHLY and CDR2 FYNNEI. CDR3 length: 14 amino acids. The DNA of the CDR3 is TGTGCCAGCAGTTCACAGGGGGCTGGGTCACCCCTCCACTTT. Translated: CASSSQGAGSPLHF.

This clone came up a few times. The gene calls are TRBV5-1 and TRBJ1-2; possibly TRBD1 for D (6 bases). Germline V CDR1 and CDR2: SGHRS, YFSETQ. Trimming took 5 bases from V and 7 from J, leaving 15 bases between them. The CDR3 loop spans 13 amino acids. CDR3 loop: CASSFGPRGGYTF. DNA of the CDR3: TGCGCCAGCAGTTTCGGTCCCAGGGGTGGCTACACCTTC.

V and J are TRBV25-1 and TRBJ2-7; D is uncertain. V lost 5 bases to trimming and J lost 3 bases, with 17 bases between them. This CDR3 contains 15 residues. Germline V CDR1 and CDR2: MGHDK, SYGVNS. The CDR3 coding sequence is TGTGCCAGCAGTCCTAACCGAGAAATTAGCTACGAGCAGTACTTC. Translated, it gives CASSPNREISYEQYF.

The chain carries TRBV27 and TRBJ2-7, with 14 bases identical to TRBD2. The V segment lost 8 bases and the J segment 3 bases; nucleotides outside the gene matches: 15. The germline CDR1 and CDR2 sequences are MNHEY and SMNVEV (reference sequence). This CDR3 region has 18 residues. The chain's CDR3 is CASRKPPGTSGSFYEQYF. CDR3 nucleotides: TGTGCCAGCCGCAAACCCCCCGGGACTAGCGGGAGTTTCTACGAGCAGTACTTC.

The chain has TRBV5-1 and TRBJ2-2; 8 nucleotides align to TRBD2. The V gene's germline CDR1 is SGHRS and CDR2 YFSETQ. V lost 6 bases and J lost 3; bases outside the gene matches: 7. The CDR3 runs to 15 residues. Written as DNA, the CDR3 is TGCGCCAGCACAGACCGGGAGGGCGACACCGGGGAGCTGTTTTTT. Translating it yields CASTDREGDTGELFF.

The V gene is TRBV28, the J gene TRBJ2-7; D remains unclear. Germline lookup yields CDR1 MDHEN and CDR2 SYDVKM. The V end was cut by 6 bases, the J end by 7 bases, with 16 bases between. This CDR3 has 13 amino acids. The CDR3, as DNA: TGTGCCAGCAGACCCGGGCCCTCGAGGGAGCAGTACTTC. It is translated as CASRPGPSREQYF.

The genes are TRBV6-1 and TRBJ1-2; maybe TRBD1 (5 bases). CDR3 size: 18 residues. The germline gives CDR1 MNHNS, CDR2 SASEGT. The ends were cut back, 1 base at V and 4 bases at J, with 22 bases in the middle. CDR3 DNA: TGTGCCAGCAGTGAAGGAGTAGGCGGGACCCTCATGGGCTATGGCTACACCTTC. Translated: CASSEGVGGTLMGYGYTF.